This entry lists 8 T cell receptor beta chains sequenced from one sample in a study of OX40 agonist ivuxolimab in advanced cancers. Assay used: immunoSEQ multiplex PCR; TCRdb lists only in-frame clones, some missing. The table has over 55,000 clones, roughly nine tenths seen once. The material sequenced was CD4+ or CD8+ T cells sorted from blood, taken in a trial of the OX40 agonist ivuxolimab. Receptors were obtained from an adult with an advanced solid tumor such as melanoma, head and neck, liver or kidney cancer.

The V and J genes are TRBV19 and TRBJ2-2; D is perhaps TRBD2 (6 bases). The ends were cut back, 6 bases at V and 5 bases at J, with 19 bases in the middle. Germline-derived CDR1 and CDR2 are LNHDA and SQIVND (reference sequence). There are 16 residues in the CDR3. The CDR3 DNA sequence: TGTGCCAGTAGCGACCCTTTAAGGGGAGGAACCGGGGAGCTGTTTTTT. Translation gives CASSDPLRGGTGELFF. Together with reference TRBV19 and TRBJ2-2, the CDR3 gives the full variable domain: DGGITQSPKYLFRKEGQNVTLSCEQNLNHDAMYWYRQDPGQGLRLIYYSQIVNDFQKGDIAEGYSVSREKKESFPLTVTSAQKNPTAFYLCASSDPLRGGTGELFFGEGSRLTVL.

CDR3 sequence: CASSRSHGPSGNTEAFF. CDR3 nucleotide sequence: TGCGCCAGCAGCAGGTCCCACGGGCCCAGTGGAAACACTGAAGCTTTCTTT. The chain has TRBV5-1 and TRBJ1-1, with D uncertain. The CDR3 length is 17 residues. Germline-derived CDR1 and CDR2 are SGHRS and YFSETQ. Trimming took off 4 bases at V and 2 bases at J, with 21 bases between the two ends.

Details on this clone: One end of the junction varies from germline; a read error may be responsible. The J gene is TRBJ2-1, the V gene TRBV7-7; TRBD1 matches at 8 bases. Per germline, CDR1 SSHAT and CDR2 FNYEAQ (reference sequence). The CDR3 is made up of 15 amino acids. The CDR3 nucleotides read TGTGCTAGCAGCTTAGATCAGGGGGCGCACAATGAGCAGTTCTTC. Its protein is CASSLDQGAHNEQFF.

The chain has TRBV6-5 and TRBJ1-3, with D unclear. The CDR3 runs 14 residues. Trimming pared 6 bases from V and 0 bases from J, leaving 9 bases between. Per germline, CDR1 MNHEY and CDR2 SVGAGI. CDR3 DNA sequence: TGTGCCAGCAGGCCAGACTACTCTGGAAACACCATATATTTT. Its translation is CASRPDYSGNTIYF.

This chain's CDR3 is CASSHQGFVSPLHF. CDR3 sequence (DNA): TGTGCCAGCAGCCACCAGGGTTTCGTTTCACCCCTCCACTTT. The chain is built from TRBV14 and TRBJ1-6, with D possibly matching TRBD1 (5 bases). Germline V gives CDR1 SGHDN, CDR2 FVKESK. With 3 bases removed from V and 9 bases from J, the gap between germline ends came to 12 bases. This CDR3 comprises 14 residues.

The chain employs TRBV5-1 and TRBJ2-5; D might be TRBD2 (6 bases). CDR1 is SGHRS, CDR2 YFSETQ, per germline. Trimming took off 2 bases at V and 5 bases at J, with 16 bases between the two ends. CDR3 size: 15 residues. The CDR3 loop reads CASSFEGRGWETQYF. CDR3 sequence (DNA): TGCGCCAGCAGCTTTGAGGGGCGGGGTTGGGAGACCCAGTACTTC.

The V gene is TRBV7-8, the J gene TRBJ2-1; 16 positions match TRBD2. There are 18 residues in the CDR3. Germline trimming cut 3 bases from V and 5 bases from J; bases unmatched to any gene: 7. CDR1 is SGHVS, CDR2 FQNEAQ, per germline. DNA for the CDR3: TGTGCCAGCAGCTTCCCAAAGGGGACTAGCGGGGGGGACAATGAGCAGTTCTTC. It translates to CASSFPKGTSGGDNEQFF.

The CDR3 nucleotides are TGTGCCAGGAAGCGGGGGGTCATTTCAGATACGCAGTATTTT. This codes for CARKRGVISDTQYF. This chain links TRBV27 with TRBJ2-3; 9 nucleotides match TRBD2. The V gene's germline CDR1 is MNHEY and CDR2 SMNVEV (reference sequence). V was pared by 9 bases and J by 4 bases, with 8 bases of the junction left unmatched. The CDR3 is 14 amino acids.